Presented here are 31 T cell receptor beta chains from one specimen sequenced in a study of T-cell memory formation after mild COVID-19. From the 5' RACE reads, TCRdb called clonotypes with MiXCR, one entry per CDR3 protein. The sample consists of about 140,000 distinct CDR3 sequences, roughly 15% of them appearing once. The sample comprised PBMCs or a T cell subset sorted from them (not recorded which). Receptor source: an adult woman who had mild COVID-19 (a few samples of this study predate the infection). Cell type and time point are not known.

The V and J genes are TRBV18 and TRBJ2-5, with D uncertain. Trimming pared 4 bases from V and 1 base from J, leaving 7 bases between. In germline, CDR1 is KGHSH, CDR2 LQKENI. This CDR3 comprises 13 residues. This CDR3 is CASSLSVQETQYF. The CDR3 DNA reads TGTGCCAGCTCACTAAGCGTCCAAGAGACCCAGTACTTC. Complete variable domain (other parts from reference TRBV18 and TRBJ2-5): NAGVMQNPRHLVRRRGQEARLRCSPMKGHSHVYWYRQLPEEGLKFMVYLQKENIIDESGMPKERFSAEFPKEGPSILRIQQVVRGDSAAYFCASSLSVQETQYFGPGTRLLVL.

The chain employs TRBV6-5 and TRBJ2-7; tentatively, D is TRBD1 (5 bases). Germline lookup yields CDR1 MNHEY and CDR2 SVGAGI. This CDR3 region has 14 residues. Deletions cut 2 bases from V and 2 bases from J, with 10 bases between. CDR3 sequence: CASSYIQGAYEQYF. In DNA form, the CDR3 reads TGTGCCAGCAGTTACATTCAAGGGGCCTACGAGCAGTACTTC.

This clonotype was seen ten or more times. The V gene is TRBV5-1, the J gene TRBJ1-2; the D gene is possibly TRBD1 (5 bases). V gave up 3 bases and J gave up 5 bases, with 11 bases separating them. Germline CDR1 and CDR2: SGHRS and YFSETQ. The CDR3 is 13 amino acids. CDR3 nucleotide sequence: TGCGCCAGCAGCTCCGGGGCGGATTATGGCTACACCTTC. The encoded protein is CASSSGADYGYTF.

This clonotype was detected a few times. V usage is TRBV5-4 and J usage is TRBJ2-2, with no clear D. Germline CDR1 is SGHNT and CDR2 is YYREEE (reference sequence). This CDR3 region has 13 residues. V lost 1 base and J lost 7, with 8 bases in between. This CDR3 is CASSLPTFGELFF. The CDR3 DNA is TGTGCCAGCAGCTTGCCGACGTTCGGGGAGCTGTTTTTT.

The CDR3 region is CASSRTGLSSGNTIYF. In DNA, the CDR3 is TGTGCCAGCAGCCGGACAGGACTAAGCTCTGGAAACACCATATATTTT. The chain combines TRBV3-1 with TRBJ1-3, with 7 bases fitting TRBD1. This CDR3 contains 16 residues. CDR1 and CDR2 (germline): LGHDT, YNNKEL (reference sequence). Unmatched junction bases numbered 6, after V lost 4 bases and J lost 0 bases.

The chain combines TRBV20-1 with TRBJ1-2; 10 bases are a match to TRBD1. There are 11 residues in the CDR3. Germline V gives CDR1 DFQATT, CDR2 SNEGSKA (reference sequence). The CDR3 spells CSADRGHGYTF. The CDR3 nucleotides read TGCAGCGCCGACAGGGGGCATGGCTACACCTTC.

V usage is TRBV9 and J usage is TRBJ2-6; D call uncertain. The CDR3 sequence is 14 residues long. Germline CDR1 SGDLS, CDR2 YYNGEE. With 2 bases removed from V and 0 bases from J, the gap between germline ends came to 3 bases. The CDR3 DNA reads TGTGCCAGCAGCGTGGCCTCTGGGGCCAACGTCCTGACTTTC. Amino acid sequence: CASSVASGANVLTF.

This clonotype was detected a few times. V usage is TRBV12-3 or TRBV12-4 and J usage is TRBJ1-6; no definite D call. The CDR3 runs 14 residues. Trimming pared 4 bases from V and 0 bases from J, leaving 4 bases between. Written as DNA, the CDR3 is TGTGCCAGCAGTTCCAGCTCCTATAATTCACCCCTCCACTTT. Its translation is CASSSSSYNSPLHF.

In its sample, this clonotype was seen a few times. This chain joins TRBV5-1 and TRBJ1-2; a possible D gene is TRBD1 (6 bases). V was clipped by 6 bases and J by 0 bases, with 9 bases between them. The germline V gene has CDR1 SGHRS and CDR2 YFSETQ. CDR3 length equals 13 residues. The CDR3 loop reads CASTGQTNYGYTF. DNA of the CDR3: TGCGCCAGCACCGGACAGACTAACTATGGCTACACCTTC.

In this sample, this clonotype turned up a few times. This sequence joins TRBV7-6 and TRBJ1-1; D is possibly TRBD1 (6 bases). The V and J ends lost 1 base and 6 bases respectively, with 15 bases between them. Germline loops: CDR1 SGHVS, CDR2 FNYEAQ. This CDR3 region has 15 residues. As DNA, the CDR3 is TGTGCCAGCAGCTTAGGGCAGAGAACAGGGCCTGAAGCTTTCTTT. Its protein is CASSLGQRTGPEAFF.

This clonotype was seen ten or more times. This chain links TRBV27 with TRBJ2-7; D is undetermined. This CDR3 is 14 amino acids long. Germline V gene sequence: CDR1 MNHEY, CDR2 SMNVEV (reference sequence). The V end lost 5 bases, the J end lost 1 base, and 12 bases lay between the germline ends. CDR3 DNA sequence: TGTGCCAGCAGTCCAACAAGAGTGTCCTACGAGCAGTACTTC. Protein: CASSPTRVSYEQYF.

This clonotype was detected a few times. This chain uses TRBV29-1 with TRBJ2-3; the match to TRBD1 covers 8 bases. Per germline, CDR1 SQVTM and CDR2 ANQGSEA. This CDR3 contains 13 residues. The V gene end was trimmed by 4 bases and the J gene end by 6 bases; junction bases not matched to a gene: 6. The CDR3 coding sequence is TGCAGCGTTGGGACAGGGTCCATGGATACGCAGTATTTT. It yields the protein CSVGTGSMDTQYF.

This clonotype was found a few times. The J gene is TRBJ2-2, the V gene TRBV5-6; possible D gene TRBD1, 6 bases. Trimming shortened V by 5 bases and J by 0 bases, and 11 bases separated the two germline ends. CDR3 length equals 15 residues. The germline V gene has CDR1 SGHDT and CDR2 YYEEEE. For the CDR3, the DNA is TGTGCCAGCAGGTCCGGGACATCGAACACCGGGGAGCTGTTTTTT. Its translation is CASRSGTSNTGELFF.

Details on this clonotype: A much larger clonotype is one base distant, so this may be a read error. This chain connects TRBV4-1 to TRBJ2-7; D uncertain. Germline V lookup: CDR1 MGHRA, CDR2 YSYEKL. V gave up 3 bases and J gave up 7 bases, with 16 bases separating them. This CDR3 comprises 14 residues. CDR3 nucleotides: TGCGCCAGCAGCCAGTGGGCTAGTACGAGGGAGCAGTACTTC. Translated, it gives CASSQWASTREQYF.

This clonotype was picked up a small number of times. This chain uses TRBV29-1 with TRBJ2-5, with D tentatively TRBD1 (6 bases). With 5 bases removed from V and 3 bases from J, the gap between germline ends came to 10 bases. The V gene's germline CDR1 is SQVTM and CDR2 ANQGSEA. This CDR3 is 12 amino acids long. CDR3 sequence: CSVRYREETQYF. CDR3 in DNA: TGCAGCGTTCGTTACAGGGAAGAGACCCAGTACTTC. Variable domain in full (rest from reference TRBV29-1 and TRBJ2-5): SAVISQKPSRDICQRGTSLTIQCQVDSQVTMMFWYRQQPGQSLTLIATANQGSEATYESGFVIDKFPISRPNLTFSTLTVSNMSPEDSSIYLCSVRYREETQYFGPGTRLLVL.

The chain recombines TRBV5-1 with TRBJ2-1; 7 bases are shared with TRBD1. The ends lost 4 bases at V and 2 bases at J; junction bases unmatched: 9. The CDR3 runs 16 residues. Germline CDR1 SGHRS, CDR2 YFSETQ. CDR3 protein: CASSKLGTAPYNEQFF. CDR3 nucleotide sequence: TGCGCCAGCAGCAAGCTCGGGACAGCTCCCTACAATGAGCAGTTCTTC.

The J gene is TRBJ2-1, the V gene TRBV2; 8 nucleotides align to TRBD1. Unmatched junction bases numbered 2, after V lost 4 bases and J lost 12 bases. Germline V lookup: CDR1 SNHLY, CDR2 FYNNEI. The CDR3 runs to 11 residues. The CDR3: CASSVDRGQFF. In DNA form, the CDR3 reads TGTGCCAGCAGTGTCGACAGGGGGCAGTTCTTC.

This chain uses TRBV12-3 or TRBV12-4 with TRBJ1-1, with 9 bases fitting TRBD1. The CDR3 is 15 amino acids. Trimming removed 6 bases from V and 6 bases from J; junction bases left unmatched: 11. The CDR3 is CASRERDRVTAEAFF. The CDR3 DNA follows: TGTGCCAGCAGGGAGAGGGACAGGGTAACGGCTGAAGCTTTCTTT.

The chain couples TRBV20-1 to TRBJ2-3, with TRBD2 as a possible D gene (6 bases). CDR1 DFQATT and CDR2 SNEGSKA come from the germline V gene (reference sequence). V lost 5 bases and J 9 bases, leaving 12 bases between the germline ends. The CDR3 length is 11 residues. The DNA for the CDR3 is TGCAGTGCTTCCAGACTAGACACGCAGTATTTT. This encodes CSASRLDTQYF.

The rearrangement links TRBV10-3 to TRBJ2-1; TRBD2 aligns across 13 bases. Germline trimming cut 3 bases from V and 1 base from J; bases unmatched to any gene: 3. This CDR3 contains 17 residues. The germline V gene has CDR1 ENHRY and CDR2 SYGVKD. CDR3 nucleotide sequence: TGTGCCATCAGTGACACTAGCGGGAGGGGGTCCTACAATGAGCAGTTCTTC. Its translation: CAISDTSGRGSYNEQFF.

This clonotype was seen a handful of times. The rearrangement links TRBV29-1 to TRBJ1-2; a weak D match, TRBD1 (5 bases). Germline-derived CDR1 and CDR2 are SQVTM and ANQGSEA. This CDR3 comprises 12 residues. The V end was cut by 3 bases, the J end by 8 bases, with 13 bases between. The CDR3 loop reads CSVEGRWEGYTF. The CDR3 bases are TGCAGCGTTGAGGGACGGTGGGAAGGCTACACCTTC. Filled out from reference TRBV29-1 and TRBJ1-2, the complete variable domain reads SAVISQKPSRDICQRGTSLTIQCQVDSQVTMMFWYRQQPGQSLTLIATANQGSEATYESGFVIDKFPISRPNLTFSTLTVSNMSPEDSSIYLCSVEGRWEGYTFGSGTRLTVV.

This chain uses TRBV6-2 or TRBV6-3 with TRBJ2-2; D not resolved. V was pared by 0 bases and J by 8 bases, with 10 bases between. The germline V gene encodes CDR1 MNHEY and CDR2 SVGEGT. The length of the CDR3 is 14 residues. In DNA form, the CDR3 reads TGTGCCAGCAGTTACTCGGGAATGGGAGGGGAGCTGTTTTTT. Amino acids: CASSYSGMGGELFF.

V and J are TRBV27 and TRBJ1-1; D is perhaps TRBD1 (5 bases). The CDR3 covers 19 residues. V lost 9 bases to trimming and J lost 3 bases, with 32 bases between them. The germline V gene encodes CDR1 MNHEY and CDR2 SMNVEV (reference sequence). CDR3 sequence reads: CASSTPLPYKREGDTEAFF. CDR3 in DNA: TGTGCCAGTTCAACGCCCCTCCCCTATAAGAGGGAAGGGGACACTGAAGCTTTCTTT.

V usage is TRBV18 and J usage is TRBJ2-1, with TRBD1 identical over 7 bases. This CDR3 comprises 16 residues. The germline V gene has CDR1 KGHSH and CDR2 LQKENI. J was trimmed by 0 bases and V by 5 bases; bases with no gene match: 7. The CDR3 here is CASSFTGESSYNEQFF. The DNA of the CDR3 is TGTGCCAGCTCATTTACAGGGGAGAGCTCCTACAATGAGCAGTTCTTC.

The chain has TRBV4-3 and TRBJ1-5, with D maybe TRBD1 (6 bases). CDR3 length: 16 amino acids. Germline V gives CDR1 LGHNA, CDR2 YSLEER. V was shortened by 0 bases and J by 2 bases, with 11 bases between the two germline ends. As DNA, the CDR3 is TGCGCCAGCAGCCAAGATCTCAGGGGAGGCAATCAGCCCCAGCATTTT. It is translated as CASSQDLRGGNQPQHF.

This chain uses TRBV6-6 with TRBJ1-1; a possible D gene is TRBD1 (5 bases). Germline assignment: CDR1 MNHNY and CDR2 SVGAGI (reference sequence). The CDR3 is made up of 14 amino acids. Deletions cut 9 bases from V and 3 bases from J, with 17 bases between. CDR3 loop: CARDQGLRDTEAFF. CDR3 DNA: TGTGCCAGAGACCAGGGTCTTCGGGACACTGAAGCTTTCTTT.

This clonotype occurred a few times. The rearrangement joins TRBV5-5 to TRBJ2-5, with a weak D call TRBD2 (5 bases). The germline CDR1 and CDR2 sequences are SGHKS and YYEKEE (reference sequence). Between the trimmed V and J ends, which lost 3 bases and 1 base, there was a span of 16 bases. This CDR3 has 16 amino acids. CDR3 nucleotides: TGTGCCAGCAGCTGGGGAGCGCGGCACTCCCAAGAGACCCAGTACTTC. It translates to CASSWGARHSQETQYF. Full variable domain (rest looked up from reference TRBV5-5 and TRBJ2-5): DAGVTQSPTHLIKTRGQQVTLRCSPISGHKSVSWYQQVLGQGPQFIFQYYEKEERGRGNFPDRFSARQFPNYSSELNVNALLLGDSALYLCASSWGARHSQETQYFGPGTRLLVL.

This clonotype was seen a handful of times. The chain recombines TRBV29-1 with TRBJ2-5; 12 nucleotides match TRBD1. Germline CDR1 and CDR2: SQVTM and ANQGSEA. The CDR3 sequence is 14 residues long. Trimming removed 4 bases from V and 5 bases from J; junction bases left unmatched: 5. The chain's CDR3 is CSVGAGTGGETQYF. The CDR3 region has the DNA TGCAGCGTTGGGGCCGGGACAGGGGGCGAGACCCAGTACTTC.

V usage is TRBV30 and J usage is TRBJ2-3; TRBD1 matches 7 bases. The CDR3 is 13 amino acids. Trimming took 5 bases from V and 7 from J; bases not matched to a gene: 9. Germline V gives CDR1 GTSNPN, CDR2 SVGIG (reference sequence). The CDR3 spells CAWVRGGANTQYF. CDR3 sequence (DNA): TGTGCCTGGGTGAGAGGGGGCGCGAATACGCAGTATTTT.

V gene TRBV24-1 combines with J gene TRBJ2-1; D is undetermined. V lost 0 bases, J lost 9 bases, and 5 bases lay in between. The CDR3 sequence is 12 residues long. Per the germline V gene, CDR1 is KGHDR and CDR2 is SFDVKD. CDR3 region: CATSDLNGEQFF. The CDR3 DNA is TGTGCCACCAGTGATTTGAACGGTGAGCAGTTCTTC.

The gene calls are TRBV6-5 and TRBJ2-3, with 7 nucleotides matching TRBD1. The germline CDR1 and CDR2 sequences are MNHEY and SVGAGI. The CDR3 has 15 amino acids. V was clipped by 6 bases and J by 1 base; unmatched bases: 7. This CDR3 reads CASSLDRTRTDTQYF. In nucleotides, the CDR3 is TGTGCCAGCAGCCTGGACAGGACCCGCACAGATACGCAGTATTTT.